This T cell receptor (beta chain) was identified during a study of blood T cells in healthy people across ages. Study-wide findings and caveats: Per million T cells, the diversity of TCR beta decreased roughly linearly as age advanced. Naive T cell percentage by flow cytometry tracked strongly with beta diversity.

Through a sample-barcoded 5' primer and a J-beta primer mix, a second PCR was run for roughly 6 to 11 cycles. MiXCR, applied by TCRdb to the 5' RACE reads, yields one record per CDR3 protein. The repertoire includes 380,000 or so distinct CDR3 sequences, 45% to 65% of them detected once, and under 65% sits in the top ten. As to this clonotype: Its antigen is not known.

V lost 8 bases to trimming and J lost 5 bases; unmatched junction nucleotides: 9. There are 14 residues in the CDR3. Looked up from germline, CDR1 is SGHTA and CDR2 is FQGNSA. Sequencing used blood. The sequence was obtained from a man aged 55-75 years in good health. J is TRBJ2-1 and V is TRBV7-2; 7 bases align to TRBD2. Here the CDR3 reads CASGRPAGNNEQFF. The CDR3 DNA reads TGTGCCAGCGGGAGACCAGCGGGAAACAATGAGCAGTTCTTC.